The present T cell receptor beta chain was sequenced within a study of OX40 agonist ivuxolimab in advanced cancers. Broadly, across the study: Ivuxolimab, which targeted the costimulatory receptor OX40 (CD134), was an agonistic, fully human IgG2 monoclonal antibody. Of the approximately 53 patients in dose escalation, 19 had hepatocellular carcinoma, about 15 had melanoma, 9 had renal cell carcinoma and 9 had head and neck cancer. Partial responses occurred in three dose-escalation patients, of whom one had hepatocellular carcinoma and two had cutaneous melanoma. Prior anti-PD-1, anti-PD-L1 or anti-CTLA-4 therapy was permitted, and roughly two fifths of dose-escalation patients had received checkpoint inhibitors. The dose-escalation cohort was 82.7% male with a mean age of about 60 years, ranging from roughly 20 to 85. The monotherapy dose-escalation portion (N = 52 patients) of the phase I ivuxolimab trial is reported in the paper. Peripheral TCRbeta sequencing was intended to test whether TCR sequence diversity was altered and clonal T-cell expansion was caused by ivuxolimab. Intravenous ivuxolimab was administered to patients every 2 weeks at six dose levels: 0.01, 0.1, 0.3, 1.5, 3 and 10 mg/kg.

Here is what the overall study found, with its caveats: At doses of 0.1 to 3.0 mg/kg, clonal expansion of both CD4+ and CD8+ blood T cells was observed from baseline to week 6. Low levels of normalized T-cell clonal expansion were also seen in some nonresponding patients. In partial responders in the 0.1-3.0 mg/kg groups, normalized peripheral clonal expansion was found to be among the lowest, especially among CD8+ T cells. After ivuxolimab, expanded clones were on average more numerous among CD8+ T cells than among CD4+ T cells. The antigen specificity of the clonally expanded peripheral T cells was not determined.

Genomic DNA was extracted from sorted cells for sequencing of the TCRbeta CDR3 region. TCRbeta CDR3 regions were sequenced using the immunoSEQ Assay. The clones in this table, taken by TCRdb from immuneACCESS, are in-frame only. Not every clone is retained; where verified, under half of the shortfall comes from an unresolved V gene, and the cause of the rest is unknown. The sample table lists fewer than 25,000 clones, approximately 89% of them with a count of one. Around 17% of the sample is held by the ten biggest clonotypes. Taken from the germline V gene, the CDR1 and CDR2 loops are MNHEY and SVGAGI. The junction shows trimming of 0 bases on V and 0 bases on J, plus 10 bases between the germline ends. The CDR3 runs 16 amino acids, cysteine and phenylalanine included. Only the CDR3 portion is preserved as DNA: 48 bases, with reading frame beginning at the first base. The trial excluded patients who had a history of autoimmune disease or who were on systemic immunosuppression. In every dose cohort, peripheral blood was drawn for TCR sequencing at baseline, cycle 4 day 1, and cycle 7 day 1. The samples were drawn from a first-in-human, open-label, multicenter phase I dose-escalation trial of ivuxolimab. Adults with locally advanced or metastatic melanoma, renal cell carcinoma, hepatocellular carcinoma or head and neck squamous cell carcinoma were enrolled in the trial. Before TCR sequencing, CD4+ T cells and CD8+ T cells from peripheral blood were sorted into separate populations.

To note about this clone: There is no known antigen for this receptor. No much larger clone is present one base from it, and per-base qualities are unavailable.

The chain uses TRBV6-5 and TRBJ2-3; the D gene cannot be named for sure. The receptor was derived from an adult with an advanced solid tumor such as melanoma, head and neck, liver or kidney cancer. Sequencing used CD4+ or CD8+ T cells sorted from blood, obtained in a trial of the OX40 agonist ivuxolimab. This receptor carries the CDR3 CASSYSRRSSTDTQYF. In nucleotide form, the sequence is TGTGCCAGCAGTTACTCCCGGCGGTCTAGCACAGATACGCAGTATTTT.